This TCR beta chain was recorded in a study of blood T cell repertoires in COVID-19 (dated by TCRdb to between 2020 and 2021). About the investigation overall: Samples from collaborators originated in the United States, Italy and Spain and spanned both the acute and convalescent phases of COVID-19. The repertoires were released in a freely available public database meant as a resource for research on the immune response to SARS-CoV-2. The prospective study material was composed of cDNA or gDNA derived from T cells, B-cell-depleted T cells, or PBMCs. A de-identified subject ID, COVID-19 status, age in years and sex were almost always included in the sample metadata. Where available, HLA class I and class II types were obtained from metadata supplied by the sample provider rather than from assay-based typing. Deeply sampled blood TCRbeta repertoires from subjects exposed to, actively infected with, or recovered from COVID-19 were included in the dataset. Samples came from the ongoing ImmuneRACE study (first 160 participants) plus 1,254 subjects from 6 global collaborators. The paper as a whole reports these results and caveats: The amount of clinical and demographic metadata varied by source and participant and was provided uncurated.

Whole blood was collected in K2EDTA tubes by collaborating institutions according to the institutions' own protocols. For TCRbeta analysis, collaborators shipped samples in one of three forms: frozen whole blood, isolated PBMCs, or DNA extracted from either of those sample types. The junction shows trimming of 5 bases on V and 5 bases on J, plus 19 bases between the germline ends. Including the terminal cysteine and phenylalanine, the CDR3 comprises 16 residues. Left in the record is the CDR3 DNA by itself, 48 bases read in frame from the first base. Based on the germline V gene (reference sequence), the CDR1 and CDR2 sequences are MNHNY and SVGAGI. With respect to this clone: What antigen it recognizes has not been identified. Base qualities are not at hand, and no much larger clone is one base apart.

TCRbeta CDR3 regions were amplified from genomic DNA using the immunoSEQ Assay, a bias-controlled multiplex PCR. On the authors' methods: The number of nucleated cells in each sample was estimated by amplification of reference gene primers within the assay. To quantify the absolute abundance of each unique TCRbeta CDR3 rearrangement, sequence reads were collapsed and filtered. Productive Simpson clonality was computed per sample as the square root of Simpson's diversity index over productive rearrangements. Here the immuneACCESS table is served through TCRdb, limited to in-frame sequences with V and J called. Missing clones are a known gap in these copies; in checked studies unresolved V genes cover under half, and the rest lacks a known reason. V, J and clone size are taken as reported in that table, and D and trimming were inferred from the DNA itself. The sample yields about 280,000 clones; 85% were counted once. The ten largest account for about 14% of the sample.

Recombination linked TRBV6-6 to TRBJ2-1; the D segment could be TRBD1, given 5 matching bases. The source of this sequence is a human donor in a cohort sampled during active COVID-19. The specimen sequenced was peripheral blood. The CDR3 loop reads CASSPAQGVGDNEQFF. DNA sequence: TGTGCCAGCAGTCCGGCCCAGGGCGTGGGTGACAATGAGCAGTTCTTC.